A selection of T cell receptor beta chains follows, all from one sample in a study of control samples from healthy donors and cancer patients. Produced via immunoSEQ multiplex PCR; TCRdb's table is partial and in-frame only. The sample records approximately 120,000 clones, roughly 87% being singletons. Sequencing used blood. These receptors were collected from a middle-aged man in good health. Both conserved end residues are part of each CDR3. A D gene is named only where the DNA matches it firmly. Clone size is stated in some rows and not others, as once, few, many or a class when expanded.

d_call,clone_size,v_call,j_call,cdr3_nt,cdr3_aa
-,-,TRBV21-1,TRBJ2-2,TGTGCCAGCCACTTCCCGGGACAGGGGGACCGATGGGACTACACCGGGGAGCTGTTTTTT,CASHFPGQGDRWDYTGELFF
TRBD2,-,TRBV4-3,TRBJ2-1,TGCGCCAGCAGCCAAGTCGTAAGCGGGGGTTCCTACAATGAGCAGTTCTTC,CASSQVVSGGSYNEQFF
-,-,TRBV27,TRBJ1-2,TGTGCCAGCAGTTCTAGATCTGGGAGGGGCTACACCTTC,CASSSRSGRGYTF
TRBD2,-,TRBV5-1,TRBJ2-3,TGCGCCAGCAGCTTTTCGATGCCGGGACTAGCGGGGGGCAACACAGATACGCAGTATTTT,CASSFSMPGLAGGNTDTQYF
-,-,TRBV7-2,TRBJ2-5,TGTGCCAGCAGCCTGGGACTCGGTGAGACCCAGTACTTC,CASSLGLGETQYF
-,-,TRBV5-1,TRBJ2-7,TGCGCCAGCAGCACTCGAAGGACCGGGGGCGAGCAGTACTTC,CASSTRRTGGEQYF
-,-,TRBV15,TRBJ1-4,TGTGCCACCAGCTACATCCCAGGGTCTAATGAAAAACTGTTTTTT,CATSYIPGSNEKLFF
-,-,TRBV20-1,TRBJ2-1,TGCAGTGCTAGAGATCAGGGAGAGCAGTTCTTC,CSARDQGEQFF
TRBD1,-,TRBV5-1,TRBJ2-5,TGCGCCAGCAGCTTGGCCGGGACAGCTCGGGAGACCCAGTACTTC,CASSLAGTARETQYF
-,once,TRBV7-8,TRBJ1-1,TGTGCCAGCAGCTTAGTGGTTGCGGGGGGGAACACTGAAGCTTTCTTT,CASSLVVAGGNTEAFF
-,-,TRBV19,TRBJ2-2,TGTGCCACCAGTTGGTGGGACGGTGGCACCGGGGAGCTGTTTTTT,CATSWWDGGTGELFF
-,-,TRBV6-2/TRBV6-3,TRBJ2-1,TGTGCCAGCAGTTACGAAGGCGCGAGGGGACACAATGAGCAGTTCTTC,CASSYEGARGHNEQFF
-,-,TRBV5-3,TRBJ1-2,TGTGCCAGAAGCTTGGTTTATGGCGGCAGTTACTACTATGGCTACACCTTC,CARSLVYGGSYYYGYTF
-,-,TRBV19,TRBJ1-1,TGTGCCAGCTTGTCCCGGGGGAGGAGGACTGAAGCTTTCTTT,CASLSRGRRTEAFF
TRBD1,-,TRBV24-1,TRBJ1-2,TGTGCCACCAGTGATTGGACAGGGGACTATGGCTACACCTTT,CATSDWTGDYGYTF
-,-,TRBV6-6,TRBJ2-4,TGTGCCAGCACCCATTCTGCTGAAAACATTCAGTACTTC,CASTHSAENIQYF
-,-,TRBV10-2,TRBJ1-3,TGCGCCAGCAGATCGGGCTCTGGAAACACCATATATTTT,CASRSGSGNTIYF
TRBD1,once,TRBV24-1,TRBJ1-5,TGTGCCACCAGTGACTCGCCTGACGGGACAGGTTATCAGCCCCAGCATTTT,CATSDSPDGTGYQPQHF
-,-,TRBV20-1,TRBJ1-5,TGCAGTGCTAGTGATAGTGATCAGCCCCAGCATTTT,CSASDSDQPQHF
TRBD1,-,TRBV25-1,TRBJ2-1,TGTGCCAGCGCACCGGGACAGGGGGATGAGCAGTTCTTC,CASAPGQGDEQFF
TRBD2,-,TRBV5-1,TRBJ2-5,TGCGCCAGCAGCCGCTCCGGGACTAGCGGTGAGACCCAGTACTTC,CASSRSGTSGETQYF
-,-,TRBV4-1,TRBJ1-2,TGCGCCAGCAGCCAAGATCCGAGAGGGGGGGGCTACACCTTC,CASSQDPRGGGYTF
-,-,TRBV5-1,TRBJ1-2,TGCGCCAGCAGCTTAGGGCAGGGAGGTCGATATGGCTACACCTTC,CASSLGQGGRYGYTF
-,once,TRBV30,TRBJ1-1,TGTGCCTGGAGGGGTGGGGGGCTTGGCACTGAAGCTTTCTTT,CAWRGGGLGTEAFF
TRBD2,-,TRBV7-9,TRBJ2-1,TGTGCCAGCAGCACCTGGACTAGCCGGCACAATGAGCAGTTCTTC,CASSTWTSRHNEQFF
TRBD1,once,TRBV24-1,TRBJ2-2,TGTGCCACCAGTAGACAGGGGATCGCCGGGGAGCTGTTTTTT,CATSRQGIAGELFF
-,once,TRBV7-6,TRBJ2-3,TGTGCCAGCAGCCCGAGGGGAGGGGGTTTCTCCACAGATACGCAGTATTTT,CASSPRGGGFSTDTQYF
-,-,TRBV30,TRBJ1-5,TGTGCCTGGGAACAGGATAGCAATCAGCCCCAGCATTTT,CAWEQDSNQPQHF
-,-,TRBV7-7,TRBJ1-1,TGTGCCAGCAGCTTAAGGCGGGAGAGAAACACTGAAGCTTTCTTT,CASSLRRERNTEAFF
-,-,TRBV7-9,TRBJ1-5,TGTGCCAGCAGCCAGCCGGGAGGGGTGGGCAATCAGCCCCAGCATTTT,CASSQPGGVGNQPQHF
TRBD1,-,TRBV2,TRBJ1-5,TGTGCCAGCAGTGTGGGACAGGGGGAGCAGCCCCAGCATTTT,CASSVGQGEQPQHF
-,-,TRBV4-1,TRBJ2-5,TGCGCCAGCAGCCAAGCCGGGACCTACGAGACCCAGTACTTC,CASSQAGTYETQYF
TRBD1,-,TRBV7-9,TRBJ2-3,TGTGCCAGCAGCTTAGCGGGACAGGCCCTTTCGTACACAGATACGCAGTATTTT,CASSLAGQALSYTDTQYF
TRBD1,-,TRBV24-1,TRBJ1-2,TGTGCCACCAGTCCACGACAGGGAACCTATGGCTACACCTTC,CATSPRQGTYGYTF
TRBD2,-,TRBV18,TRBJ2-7,TGTGCCAGCTCACCAAGGGTCGGGGGGGCCAACGAGCAGTACTTC,CASSPRVGGANEQYF
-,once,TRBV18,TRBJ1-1,TGTGCCAGCTCACGACTAGGGGCTGACACTGAAGCTTTCTTT,CASSRLGADTEAFF
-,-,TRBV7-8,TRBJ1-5,TGTGCCAGCGGGGGCAGGGAGCCCCAGCATTTT,CASGGREPQHF
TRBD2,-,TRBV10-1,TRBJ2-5,TGCGCCAGCAGTGATGTTAGAGCGGGGGGACAAGAGACCCAGTACTTC,CASSDVRAGGQETQYF
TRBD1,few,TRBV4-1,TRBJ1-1,TGCGCCAGCAGCCAACCCGACAGGGTATTGAACACTGAAGCTTTCTTT,CASSQPDRVLNTEAFF
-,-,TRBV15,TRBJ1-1,TGTGCCACCAGCAGAGAGGGAGGGTCCACTGAAGCTTTCTTT,CATSREGGSTEAFF